This TCR beta chain was captured by sequencing in a study of T cells in Graves' hyperthyroidism and ophthalmopathy. Whole-study findings and limits: Progression to ophthalmopathy was predicted a median of 6.5 months early.

This clonotype was seen repeatedly, ten times or more. What it binds is not known. Using RNA transcripts as the source, TCR beta CDR3 regions were amplified. HTBI primers were used for first-round RT-PCR of the TCR CDR3. One entry per CDR3 protein results from TCRdb running MiXCR on the multiplex PCR reads. The table records more than 500,000 distinct CDR3 sequences, 40% to 55% of them present only once. The sequence derives from an adult woman with Graves' disease, either hyperthyroidism or ophthalmopathy (not recorded which). Specimen: peripheral blood or thyroid tissue (not recorded which).

The CDR3, as DNA: TGTGCCATCAGGGCCGGGACAGGAACAAGGAACACCGGGGAGCTGTTTTTT. Translating gives CAIRAGTGTRNTGELFF. The chain combines TRBV10-3 with TRBJ2-2; 8 bases fit TRBD1. V shed 6 bases and J 1 base; nucleotides not matched to a gene: 10. Germline V gene sequence: CDR1 ENHRY, CDR2 SYGVKD. This CDR3 spans 17 amino acids.